This T cell receptor (beta chain) is drawn from a study of blood T cell repertoires in COVID-19. As for the study in general: COVID-19 samples from acute and convalescent phases originated in the United States, Italy and Spain. From T cells, B-cell-depleted T cells, or PBMCs came the material, which was cDNA or gDNA.

Original data processing: Reference gene primers were amplified, and this amplification served to estimate nucleated cell counts. The table came from immunoSEQ multiplex PCR; TCRdb's copy has only in-frame clones and leaves some out. The V and J calls and the clone size are those of that table, but D and trimming were determined from the DNA. The data hold around 70,000 clones, with less than 90% observed a single time. After removal of 5 bases from V and 7 bases from J, the junction contained 9 bases not matched to a gene. Germline V gives CDR1 MDHEN, CDR2 SYDVKM. The CDR3 has 16 amino acids. This TCR was recovered from a man in his fifties or sixties with COVID-19, enrolled during active disease. Source material: peripheral blood. The V call is TRBV28, the J call TRBJ2-1; 12 positions match TRBD2. The CDR3 DNA sequence: TGTGCCAGCAGTCCTCCGGGACTAGCGGGTGGGAATGAGCAGTTCTTC. This codes for CASSPPGLAGGNEQFF.